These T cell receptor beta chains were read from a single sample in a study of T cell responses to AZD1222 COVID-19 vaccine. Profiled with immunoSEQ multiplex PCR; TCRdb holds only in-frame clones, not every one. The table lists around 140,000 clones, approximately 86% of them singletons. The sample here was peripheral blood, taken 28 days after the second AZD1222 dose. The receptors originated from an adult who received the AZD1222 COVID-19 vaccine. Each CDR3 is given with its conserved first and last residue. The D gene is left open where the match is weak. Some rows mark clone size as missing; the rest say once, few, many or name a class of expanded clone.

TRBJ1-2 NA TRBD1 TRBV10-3 TGTGCCATCAGTGCCGGGACAGAAGCTAACTATGGCTACACCTTC CAISAGTEANYGYTF
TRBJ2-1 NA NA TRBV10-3 TGTGCCATCAGTGAGTCAGGCGACAATGAGCAGTTCTTC CAISESGDNEQFF
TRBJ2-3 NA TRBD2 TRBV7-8 TGTGCCAGCAGCTTAGCGCTCGGGCGGGGGGGCCCAGATACGCAGTATTTT CASSLALGRGGPDTQYF
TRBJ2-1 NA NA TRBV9 TGTGCCAGCAGCGCCGGGACCTACTCTGGCGATGAGCAGTTCTTC CASSAGTYSGDEQFF
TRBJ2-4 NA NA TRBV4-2 TGTGCCAGCAGCCAAGTCCCCGACCCACTAGCCAAAAACATTCAGTACTTC CASSQVPDPLAKNIQYF
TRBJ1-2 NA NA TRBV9 TGTGCCAGCAGCGTAGGGGCTGGGTTGAGCTATGGCTACACCTTC CASSVGAGLSYGYTF
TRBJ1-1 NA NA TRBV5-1 TGCGCCAGCAGCTTGGGCGTAGGGCCCACTGAAGCTTTCTTT CASSLGVGPTEAFF
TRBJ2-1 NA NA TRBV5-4 TGTGCCAGCAGCTTGCAGGTTGAGCAGTTCTTC CASSLQVEQFF
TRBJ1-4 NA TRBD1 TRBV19 TGTGCCAGTAGAAGAGGGACAGCTGAAAAACTGTTTTTT CASRRGTAEKLFF
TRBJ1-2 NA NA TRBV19 TGTGCCAGTAGTCCTGCGGACAACTATGGCTACACCTTC CASSPADNYGYTF
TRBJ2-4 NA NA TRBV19 TGTGCCAGTAGTATCGGGGGTGTAGGTATGGCCAAAAACATTCAGTACTTC CASSIGGVGMAKNIQYF
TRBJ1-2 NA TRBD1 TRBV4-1 TGCGCCAGCAGTCCCGGAAGACAGGGATATGACTATGGCTACACCTTC CASSPGRQGYDYGYTF
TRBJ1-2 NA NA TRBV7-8 TGTGCCAGCAGCCCCCCCGGGGGGCTCGGCTATGGCTACACCTTC CASSPPGGLGYGYTF
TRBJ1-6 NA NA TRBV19 TGTGCCAGTAGTATGGGGGACCCCTCCTATAATTCACCCCTCCACTTT CASSMGDPSYNSPLHF
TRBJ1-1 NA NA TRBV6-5 TGTGCCAGCGGGGATTTGTGGGGCACTGAAGCTTTCTTT CASGDLWGTEAFF
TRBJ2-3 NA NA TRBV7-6 TGTGCCAGCAGCTTAGCAGGGAGCTTCACAGATACGCAGTATTTT CASSLAGSFTDTQYF
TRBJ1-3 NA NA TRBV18 TGTGCCAGCTCACCAGGGGGCCCTGGAAACACCATATATTTT CASSPGGPGNTIYF
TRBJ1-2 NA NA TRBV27 TGTGCCAGCAGTTTAGGTTCGGGTTACTATGGCTACACCTTC CASSLGSGYYGYTF
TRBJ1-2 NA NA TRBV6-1 TGTGCCAGCAGTGAAGCGGGGGACTATGGCTACACCTTC CASSEAGDYGYTF
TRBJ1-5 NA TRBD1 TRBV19 TGTGCCAGTAGACCGACAGGGAGCAATCAGCCCCAGCATTTT CASRPTGSNQPQHF
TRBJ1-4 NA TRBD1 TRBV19 TGTGCCAGTAGTAGGACAGGGGTTAATGAAAAACTGTTTTTT CASSRTGVNEKLFF
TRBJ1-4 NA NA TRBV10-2 TGCGCCAGCAGTGACCCGGGTGAAAAACTGTTTTTT CASSDPGEKLFF
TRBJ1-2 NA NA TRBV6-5 TGTGCCAGCAGGCCCACGTGGGCGGGCGATGGCTACACCTTC CASRPTWAGDGYTF
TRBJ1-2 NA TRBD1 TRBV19 TGTGCCAGTAGTCCCCGGGACAGGGGAAATATCTATGGCTACACCTTC CASSPRDRGNIYGYTF
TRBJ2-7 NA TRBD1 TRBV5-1 TGCGCCAGCAGCTTCGGGACAGGGGGATACGAGCAGTACTTC CASSFGTGGYEQYF
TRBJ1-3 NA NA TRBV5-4 TGTGCCAGCAGCCCTGGCGCGAGAGGAAACACCATATATTTT CASSPGARGNTIYF
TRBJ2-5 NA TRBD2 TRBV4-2 TGTGCCAGCAGCCCCTCGGGACTAGCTGAGACCCAGTACTTC CASSPSGLAETQYF
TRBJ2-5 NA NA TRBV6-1 TGTGCCAGCAGTGATCTTCAAGAGACCCAGTACTTC CASSDLQETQYF
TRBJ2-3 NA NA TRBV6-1 TGTGCCAGCAGTGAACCCTTAGCGTCTATCACAGATACGCAGTATTTT CASSEPLASITDTQYF
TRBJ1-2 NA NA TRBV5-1 TGCGCCAGCAGCTTGGGGGGGAGATATGGCTACACCTTC CASSLGGRYGYTF
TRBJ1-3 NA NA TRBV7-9 TGTGCCAGCAGCTTAGCGAGTAACACCATATATTTT CASSLASNTIYF
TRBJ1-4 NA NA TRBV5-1 TGCGCCAGCAGCTTGGGGGATTCGGCTAATGAAAAACTGTTTTTT CASSLGDSANEKLFF
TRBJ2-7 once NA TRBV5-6 TGTGCCAGCAGCTTGGTCCGGGGAGGGGGTACCGAGCAGTACTTC CASSLVRGGGTEQYF
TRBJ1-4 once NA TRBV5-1 TGCGCCAGCAGCTTGGGTTATGGGGAATCGGAAAAACTGTTTTTT CASSLGYGESEKLFF
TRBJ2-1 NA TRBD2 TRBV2 TGTGCCAGCCGACTAGCGGGGGGGCCTAGCAATGAGCAGTTCTTC CASRLAGGPSNEQFF
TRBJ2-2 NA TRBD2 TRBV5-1 TGCGCCAGCAGCTTTACTAGCGGGACTACCGGGGAGCTGTTTTTT CASSFTSGTTGELFF
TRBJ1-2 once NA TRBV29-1 TGCAGCGTTGAACGGGACCGTAACTATGGCTACACCTTC CSVERDRNYGYTF
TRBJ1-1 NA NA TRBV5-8 TGTGCCAGCAGCTTTCAGCTGGGGGCGTTTAGTGCTTCTGAAGCTTTCTTT CASSFQLGAFSASEAFF
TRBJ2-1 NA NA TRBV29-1 TGCAGCGTTGGAGCCCAGGGGCAGTTCTTC CSVGAQGQFF
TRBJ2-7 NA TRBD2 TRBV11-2 TGTGCCAGCAGCTTAGATAGGCTCGGGAGGGCCCGTAACGAGCAGTACTTC CASSLDRLGRARNEQYF
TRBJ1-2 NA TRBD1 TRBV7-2 TGTGCCAGCAGCTTAAGCGTCAGGGGGGAAGGCTACACCTTC CASSLSVRGEGYTF
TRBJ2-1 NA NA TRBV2 TGTGCCAGCAACCTAGACCATTACAATGAGCAGTTCTTC CASNLDHYNEQFF
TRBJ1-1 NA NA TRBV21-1 TGTGCCCCAGCAGCCCCCCCGACAGGTGTTGAAGCTTTCTTT CAPAAPPTGVEAFF
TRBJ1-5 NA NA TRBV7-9 TGTGCCAGCAGCAGGACCCCTGATGGCAATCAGCCCCAGCATTTT CASSRTPDGNQPQHF
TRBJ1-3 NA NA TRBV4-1 TGCGCCAGCAGCCCGGTCTCTGGAAACACCATATATTTT CASSPVSGNTIYF
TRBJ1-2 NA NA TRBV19 TGTGCCAGTAATACTCTTCAAGGACGTCAGACTAACTATGGCTACACCTTC CASNTLQGRQTNYGYTF
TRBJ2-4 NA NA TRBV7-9 TGTGCCAGCAGCGGCCACCTAGCGCCAAAAAACATTCAGTACTTC CASSGHLAPKNIQYF
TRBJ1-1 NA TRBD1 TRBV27 TGTGCCAGCAGCCATACAGGGGGTGAAGCTTTCTTT CASSHTGGEAFF